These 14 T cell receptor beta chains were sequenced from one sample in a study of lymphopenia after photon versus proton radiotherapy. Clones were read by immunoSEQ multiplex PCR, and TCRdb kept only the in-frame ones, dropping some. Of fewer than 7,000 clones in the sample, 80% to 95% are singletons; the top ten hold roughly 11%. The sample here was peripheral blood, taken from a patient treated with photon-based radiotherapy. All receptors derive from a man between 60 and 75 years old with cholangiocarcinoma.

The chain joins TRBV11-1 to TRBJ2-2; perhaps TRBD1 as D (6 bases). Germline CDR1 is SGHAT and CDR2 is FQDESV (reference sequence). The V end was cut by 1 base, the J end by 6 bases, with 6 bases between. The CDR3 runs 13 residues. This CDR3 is CASSLDRAGELFF. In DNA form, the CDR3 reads TGTGCCAGCAGCTTAGACAGGGCCGGGGAGCTGTTTTTT.

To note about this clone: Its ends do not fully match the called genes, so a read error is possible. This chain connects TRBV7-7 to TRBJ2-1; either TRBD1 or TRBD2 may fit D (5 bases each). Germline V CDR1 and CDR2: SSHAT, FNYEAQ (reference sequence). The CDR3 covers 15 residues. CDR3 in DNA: TGTGCTAGCAGCCCTCTCCGGGGCCAGAACAATGAGCAGTTCTTC. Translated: CASSPLRGQNNEQFF.

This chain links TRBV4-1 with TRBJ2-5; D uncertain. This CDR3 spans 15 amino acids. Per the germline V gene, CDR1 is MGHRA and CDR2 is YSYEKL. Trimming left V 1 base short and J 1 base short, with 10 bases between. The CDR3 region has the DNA TGCGCCAGCAGCCAAGGGGGAAGTCCCCAAGAGACCCAGTACTTC. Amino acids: CASSQGGSPQETQYF.

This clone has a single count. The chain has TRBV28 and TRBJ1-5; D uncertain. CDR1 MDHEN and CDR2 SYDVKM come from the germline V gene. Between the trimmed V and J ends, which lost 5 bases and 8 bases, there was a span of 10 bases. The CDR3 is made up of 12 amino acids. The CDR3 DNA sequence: TGTGCCAGCAGTGGACGGGGAGAGCCCCAGCATTTT. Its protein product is CASSGRGEPQHF.

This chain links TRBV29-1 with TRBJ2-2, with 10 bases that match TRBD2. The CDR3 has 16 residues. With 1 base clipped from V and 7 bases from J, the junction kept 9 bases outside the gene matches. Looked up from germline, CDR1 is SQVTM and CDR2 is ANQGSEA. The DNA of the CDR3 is TGCAGCGTTGAAGGGATTCTAGCGGGAGATAACGGGGAGCTGTTTTTT. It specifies CSVEGILAGDNGELFF.

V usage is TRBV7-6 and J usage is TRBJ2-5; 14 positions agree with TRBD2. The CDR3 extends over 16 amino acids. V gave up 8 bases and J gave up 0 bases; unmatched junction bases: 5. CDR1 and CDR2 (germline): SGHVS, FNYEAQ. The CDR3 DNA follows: TGTGCCAGCGGGACTAGCGGGGGCCCGTACCAAGAGACCCAGTACTTC. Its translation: CASGTSGGPYQETQYF.

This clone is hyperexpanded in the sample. The CDR3 coding sequence is TGTGCCAGCAGCTTAGTATTTGGGACAGGGGGCTCCTACAATGAGCAGTTCTTC. It is translated as CASSLVFGTGGSYNEQFF. The rearrangement uses TRBV11-2 and TRBJ2-1; 11 bases are shared with TRBD1. The CDR3 sequence is 18 residues long. The trim removed 1 base at V and 0 bases at J, leaving 5 bases unmatched. CDR1 is SGHAT, CDR2 FQNNGV, per germline.

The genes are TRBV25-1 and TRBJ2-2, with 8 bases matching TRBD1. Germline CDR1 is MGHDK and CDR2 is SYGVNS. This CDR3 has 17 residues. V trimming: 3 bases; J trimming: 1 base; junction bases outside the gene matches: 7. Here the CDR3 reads CASSDPSGGRNTGELFF. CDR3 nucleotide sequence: TGTGCCAGCAGTGATCCGTCAGGGGGCAGGAACACCGGGGAGCTGTTTTTT.

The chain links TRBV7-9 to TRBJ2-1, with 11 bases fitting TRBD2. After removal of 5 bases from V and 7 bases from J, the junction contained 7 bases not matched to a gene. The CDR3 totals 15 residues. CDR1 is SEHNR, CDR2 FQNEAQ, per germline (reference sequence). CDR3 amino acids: CASSLLAGGVNEQFF. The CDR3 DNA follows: TGTGCCAGCAGCCTGCTAGCGGGAGGAGTTAATGAGCAGTTCTTC.

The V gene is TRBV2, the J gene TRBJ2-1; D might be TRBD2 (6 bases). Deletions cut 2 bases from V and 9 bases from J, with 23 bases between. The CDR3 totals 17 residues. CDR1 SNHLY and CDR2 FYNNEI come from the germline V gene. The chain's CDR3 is CASSEFGWTGDGGEQFF. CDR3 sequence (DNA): TGTGCCAGCAGTGAATTTGGATGGACGGGGGACGGGGGTGAGCAGTTCTTC.

The CDR3 loop is CASSLPGQGRGKLFF. In nucleotides, the CDR3 is TGTGCCAGCAGCTTGCCGGGACAGGGGCGAGGAAAACTGTTTTTT. The genes are TRBV5-5 and TRBJ1-4, with 10 bases lining up with TRBD1. Trimming at V came to 1 base and at J to 10 bases, leaving 7 bases not matched to a gene. The CDR3 extends over 15 amino acids. The germline V gene has CDR1 SGHKS and CDR2 YYEKEE (reference sequence).

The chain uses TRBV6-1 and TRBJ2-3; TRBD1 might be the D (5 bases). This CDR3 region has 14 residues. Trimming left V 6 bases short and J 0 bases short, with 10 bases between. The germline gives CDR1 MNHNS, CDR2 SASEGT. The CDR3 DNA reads TGTGCCAGCAGAGTCGGACAAAGCACAGATACGCAGTATTTT. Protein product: CASRVGQSTDTQYF.

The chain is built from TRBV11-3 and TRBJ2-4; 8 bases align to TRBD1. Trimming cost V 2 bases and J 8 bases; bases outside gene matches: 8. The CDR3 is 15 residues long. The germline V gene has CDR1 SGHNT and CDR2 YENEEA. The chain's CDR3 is CASSLWTGNGDIQYF. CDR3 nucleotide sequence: TGTGCCAGCAGCTTATGGACAGGGAATGGAGACATTCAGTACTTC.

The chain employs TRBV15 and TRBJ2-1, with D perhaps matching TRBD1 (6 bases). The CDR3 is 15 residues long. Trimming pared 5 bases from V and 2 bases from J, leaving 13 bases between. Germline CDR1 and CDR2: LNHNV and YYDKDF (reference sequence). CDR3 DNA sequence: TGTGCCACCAGCCGAAAGACAGGTACCTACAATGAGCAGTTCTTC. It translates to CATSRKTGTYNEQFF.